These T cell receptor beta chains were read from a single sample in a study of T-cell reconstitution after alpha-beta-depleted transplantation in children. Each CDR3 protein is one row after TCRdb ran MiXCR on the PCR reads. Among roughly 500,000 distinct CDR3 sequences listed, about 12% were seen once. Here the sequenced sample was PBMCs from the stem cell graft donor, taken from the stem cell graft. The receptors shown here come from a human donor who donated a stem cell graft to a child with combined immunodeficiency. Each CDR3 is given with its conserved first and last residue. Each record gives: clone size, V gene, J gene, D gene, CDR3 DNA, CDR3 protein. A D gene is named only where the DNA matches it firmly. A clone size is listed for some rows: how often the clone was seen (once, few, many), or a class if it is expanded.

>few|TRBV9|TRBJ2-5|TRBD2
TGTGCCAGCAGCGTAGATGGGGGCCCGGCGGGGGGGGCGGAGACCCAGTACTTC
CASSVDGGPAGGAETQYF
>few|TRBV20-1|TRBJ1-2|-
TGCAGTGCTAGAGATGGGCAGCCCTATGGCTACACCTTC
CSARDGQPYGYTF
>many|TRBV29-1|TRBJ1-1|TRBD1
TGCAGCGTCGGACAGGGCCCGAACACTGAAGCTTTCTTT
CSVGQGPNTEAFF
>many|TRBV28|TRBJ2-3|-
TGTGCCAGCAGTCCATGGATCCGGGTTTATGGGGCGGGTACGCAGTATTTT
CASSPWIRVYGAGTQYF
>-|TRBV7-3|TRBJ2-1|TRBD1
TGTGCCAGCAGCTTACGTTTCACCGGGACAGACTTCTACAATGAGCAGTTCTTC
CASSLRFTGTDFYNEQFF
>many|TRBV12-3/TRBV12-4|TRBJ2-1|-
TGTGCCAGCAGCTACCCGGCAGGGGCTACCTACAATGAGCAGTTCTTC
CASSYPAGATYNEQFF
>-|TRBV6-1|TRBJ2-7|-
TGTGCCAGCAGTGATTTGGGGGTGGCGTACGAGCAGTACTTC
CASSDLGVAYEQYF
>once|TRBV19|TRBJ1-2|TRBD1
TGTGCCAGTAGTAGGCTGACAGGGGGCTATGGCTACACCTTC
CASSRLTGGYGYTF
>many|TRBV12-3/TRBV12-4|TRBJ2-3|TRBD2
TGCGCCAGCAGCTTAGCGGGAGGGAGCACAGATACGCAGTATTTT
CASSLAGGSTDTQYF
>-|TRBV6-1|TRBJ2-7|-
TGTGCCAGCAGTGGAGACTCGAGGGAGCAGTACTTC
CASSGDSREQYF
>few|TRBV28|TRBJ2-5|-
TGTGCCAGCAGAACCTCGGGGACCCAGTACTTC
CASRTSGTQYF
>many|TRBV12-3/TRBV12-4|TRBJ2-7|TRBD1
TGTGCCAGCACCTTGGGACAGGGACGGTCCTACGAGCAGTACTTC
CASTLGQGRSYEQYF
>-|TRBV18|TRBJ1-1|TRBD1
TGTGCCAGCTCACAGGGGGCCCGGGGCACTGAAGCTTTCTTT
CASSQGARGTEAFF
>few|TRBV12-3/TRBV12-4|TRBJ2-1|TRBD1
TGTGCCAGCAGCCTGGGACAGGCCCAATACAATGAGCAGTTCTTC
CASSLGQAQYNEQFF
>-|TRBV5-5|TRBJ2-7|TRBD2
TGTGCCAGCTCTACCGCGGGGGGGAGCTCCTACGAGCAGTACTTC
CASSTAGGSSYEQYF